The text below deals with one T cell receptor (beta chain). Its target is not known. Germline V gene sequence: CDR1 SGHRS, CDR2 YFSETQ. This CDR3 region has 15 residues. Trimming pared 0 bases from V and 8 bases from J, leaving 17 bases between. These data originate in a study of cytomegalovirus exposure and HLA in healthy donors. Study observations and caveats: One variant, a missense change in DCLRE1C, was linked in a later analysis to TCR beta V- and J-gene trimming. The majority of CMV-associated TCR beta chains were reported as apparently HLA-restricted in a later analysis.

Primers: 60 Vbeta forward and 13 Jbeta reverse. Libraries were prepared by immunoSEQ multiplex PCR; TCRdb keeps only in-frame clonotypes and omits some of them. The sample contains some 130,000 clones, around 79% of which appear only once. The clonotype was recovered from a man aged 40-50 years in good health and CMV-seropositive. The chain joins TRBV5-1 to TRBJ1-2; D call uncertain. Sequenced sample: PBMCs. The CDR3 loop is CASSLEGAFRGGYTF. DNA for the CDR3: TGCGCCAGCAGCTTGGAGGGAGCCTTCCGTGGGGGCTACACCTTC. The entire variable domain, with the rest obtained from reference TRBV5-1 and TRBJ1-2, is as follows: KAGVTQTPRYLIKTRGQQVTLSCSPISGHRSVSWYQQTPGQGLQFLFEYFSETQRNKGNFPGRFSGRQFSNSRSEMNVSTLELGDSALYLCASSLEGAFRGGYTFGSGTRLTVV.